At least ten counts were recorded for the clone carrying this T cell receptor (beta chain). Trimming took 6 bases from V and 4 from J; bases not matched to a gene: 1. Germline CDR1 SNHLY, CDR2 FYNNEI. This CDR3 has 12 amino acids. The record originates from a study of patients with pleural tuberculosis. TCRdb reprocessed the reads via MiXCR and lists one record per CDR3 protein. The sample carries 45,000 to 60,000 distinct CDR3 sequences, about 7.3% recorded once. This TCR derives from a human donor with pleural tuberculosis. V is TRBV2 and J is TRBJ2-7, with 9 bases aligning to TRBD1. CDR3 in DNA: TGTGCCAGCAGGGACAGGGGATACGAGCAGTACGTC. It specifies CASRDRGYEQYV.